This T cell receptor beta chain comes out of a study of identical twins. Study observations and caveats: Where beta out-of-frame sequences were concerned, excess twin sharing was weaker.

After template switching added a universal primer site, the resulting cDNA carried unique molecular identifiers. TCRdb ran MiXCR on the 5' RACE reads and lists one entry per CDR3 protein. The sample lists about 890,000 distinct CDR3 sequences, roughly 12% occurring once. Donors uniformly comprised healthy Caucasians. This clonotype showed up just a few times. Antigen specificity is unknown. Germline V CDR1 and CDR2: SGHRS, YFSETQ. V lost 2 bases to trimming and J lost 2 bases; unmatched junction nucleotides: 4. CDR3 length equals 15 residues. This sample was also put to use in a study of yellow fever vaccine responses in identical twins. From that study: Convergence reportedly seemed to mark part of the twins' vaccine T cell response, with personalization marking the rest.

The chain couples TRBV5-1 to TRBJ2-1; TRBD1 agrees at 7 bases. The origin of this receptor is a woman younger than 30 in good health. Sequenced input: PBMCs. CDR3 DNA: TGCGCCAGCAGCTTAGACAGGGACACCTACAATGAGCAGTTCTTC. Protein product: CASSLDRDTYNEQFF.